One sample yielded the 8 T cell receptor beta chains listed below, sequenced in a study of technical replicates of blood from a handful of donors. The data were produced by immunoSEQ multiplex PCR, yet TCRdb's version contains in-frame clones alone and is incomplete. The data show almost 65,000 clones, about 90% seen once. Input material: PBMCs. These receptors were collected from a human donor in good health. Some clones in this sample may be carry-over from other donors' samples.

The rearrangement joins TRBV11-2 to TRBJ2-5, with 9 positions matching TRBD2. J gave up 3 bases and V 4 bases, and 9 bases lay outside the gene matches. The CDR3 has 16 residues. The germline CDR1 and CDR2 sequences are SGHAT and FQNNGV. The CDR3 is CASSSRAGGLEETQYF. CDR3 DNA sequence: TGTGCCAGCAGCTCTAGGGCGGGAGGGCTGGAAGAGACCCAGTACTTC.

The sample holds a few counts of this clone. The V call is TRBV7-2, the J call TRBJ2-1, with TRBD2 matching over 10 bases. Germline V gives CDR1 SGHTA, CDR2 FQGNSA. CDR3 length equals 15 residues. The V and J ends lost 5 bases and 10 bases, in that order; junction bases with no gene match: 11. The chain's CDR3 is CASSAGLAQNVEQFF. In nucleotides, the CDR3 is TGTGCCAGCAGCGCGGGACTAGCGCAAAACGTCGAGCAGTTCTTC.

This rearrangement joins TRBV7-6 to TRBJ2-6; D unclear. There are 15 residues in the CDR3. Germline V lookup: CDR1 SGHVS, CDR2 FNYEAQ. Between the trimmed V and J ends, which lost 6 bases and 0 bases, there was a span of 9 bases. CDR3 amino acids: CASSIQNSGANVLTF. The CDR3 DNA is TGTGCCAGCAGTATACAGAACTCTGGGGCCAACGTCCTGACTTTC.

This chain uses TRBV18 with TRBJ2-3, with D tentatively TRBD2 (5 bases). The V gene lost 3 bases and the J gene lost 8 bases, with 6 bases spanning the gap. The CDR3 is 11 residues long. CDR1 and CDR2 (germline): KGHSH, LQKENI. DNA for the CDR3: TGTGCCAGCTCACCCGGAGGTACGCAGTATTTT. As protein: CASSPGGTQYF.

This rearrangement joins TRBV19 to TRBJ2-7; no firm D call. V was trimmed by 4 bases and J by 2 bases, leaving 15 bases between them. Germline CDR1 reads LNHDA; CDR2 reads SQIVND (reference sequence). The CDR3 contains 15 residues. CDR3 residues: CASSTTLSYTYEQYF. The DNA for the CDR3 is TGTGCCAGTAGTACTACACTATCATACACCTACGAGCAGTACTTC.

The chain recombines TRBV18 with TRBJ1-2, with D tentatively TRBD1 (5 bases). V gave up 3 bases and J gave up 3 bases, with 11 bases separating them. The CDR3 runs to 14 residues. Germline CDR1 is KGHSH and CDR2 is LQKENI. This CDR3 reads CASSPTQGDYGYTF. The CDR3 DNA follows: TGTGCCAGCTCACCGACCCAAGGGGACTATGGCTACACCTTC.

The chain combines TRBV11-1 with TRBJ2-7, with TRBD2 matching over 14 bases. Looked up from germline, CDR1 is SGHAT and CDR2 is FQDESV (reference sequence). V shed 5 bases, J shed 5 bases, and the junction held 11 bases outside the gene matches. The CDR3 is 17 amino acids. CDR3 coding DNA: TGTGCCAGCAGCGCCCAATCCGGGACTAGCGGGAGTCACGAGCAGTACTTC. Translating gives CASSAQSGTSGSHEQYF.

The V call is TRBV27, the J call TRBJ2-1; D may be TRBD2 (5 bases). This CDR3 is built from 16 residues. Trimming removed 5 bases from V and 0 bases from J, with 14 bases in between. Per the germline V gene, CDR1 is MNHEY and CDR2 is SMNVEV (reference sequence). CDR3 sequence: CASSPEGTSSYNEQFF. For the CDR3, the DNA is TGTGCCAGCAGTCCCGAGGGTACGAGCTCCTACAATGAGCAGTTCTTC.